This is a list of T cell receptor beta chains from one sample in a study of cytomegalovirus exposure and HLA in healthy donors. TCRdb keeps only in-frame clones here, not all; method: immunoSEQ multiplex PCR. The sample has 150,000 to 200,000 clones; around 85% are singletons. The sequenced sample was PBMCs. Every receptor here comes from a young man in good health and CMV-seropositive. Each CDR3 is given with its conserved first and last residue. The order of the fields is V gene, D gene, J gene, CDR3 protein. D genes are given only for firm matches.

V: TRBV5-1; D: NA; J: TRBJ1-3; CDR3: CASSLGAGSGNTIYF
V: TRBV7-2; D: NA; J: TRBJ2-1; CDR3: CASSLAGGNEQFF
V: TRBV7-9; D: NA; J: TRBJ1-5; CDR3: CASSLDSGAGDRSQPQHF
V: TRBV10-3; D: NA; J: TRBJ2-7; CDR3: CATSAWGLYEQYF
V: TRBV29-1; D: NA; J: TRBJ1-1; CDR3: CSVELQTEAFF
V: TRBV18; D: NA; J: TRBJ1-1; CDR3: CASSPSQEKNTEAFF
V: TRBV5-4; D: NA; J: TRBJ1-1; CDR3: CASSLTRGRTEAFF
V: TRBV4-1; D: NA; J: TRBJ2-7; CDR3: CASSQVSAWGEQYF
V: TRBV7-2; D: TRBD1; J: TRBJ2-1; CDR3: CASSDGTGGYNEQFF
V: TRBV27; D: TRBD2; J: TRBJ2-3; CDR3: CASSSGGGAGTQYF
V: TRBV10-3; D: TRBD1; J: TRBJ1-3; CDR3: CAISEPGQGDGNTIYF
V: TRBV5-1; D: NA; J: TRBJ1-2; CDR3: CASSLFDFRANYGYTF
V: TRBV7-2; D: NA; J: TRBJ2-7; CDR3: CASSSNYEQYF
V: TRBV14; D: NA; J: TRBJ1-6; CDR3: CASSLTGSGSPLHF
V: TRBV5-6; D: NA; J: TRBJ1-3; CDR3: CASSLGRTGKAAGNTIYF
V: TRBV5-1; D: TRBD1; J: TRBJ1-4; CDR3: CASSSPGTDEKLFF
V: TRBV7-7; D: NA; J: TRBJ2-5; CDR3: CASSLGGSGEQYF
V: TRBV7-9; D: NA; J: TRBJ1-1; CDR3: CASSFAVPEAFF
V: TRBV9; D: TRBD1; J: TRBJ2-7; CDR3: CASSVGTGGSYEQYF
V: TRBV9; D: TRBD1; J: TRBJ1-1; CDR3: CASSVDLTGTNTEAFF
V: TRBV6-5; D: NA; J: TRBJ2-7; CDR3: CASSPWAGSNEQYF
V: TRBV11-2; D: TRBD1; J: TRBJ2-7; CDR3: CASSSPGQGYEQYF
V: TRBV14; D: TRBD1; J: TRBJ2-5; CDR3: CASSRTGGAEETQYF
V: TRBV2; D: NA; J: TRBJ1-1; CDR3: CASSDTGYTEAFF
V: TRBV5-1; D: TRBD2; J: TRBJ2-1; CDR3: CASSLLAGGKNEQFF
V: TRBV7-6; D: TRBD1; J: TRBJ2-3; CDR3: CASSLQGDTDTQYF
V: TRBV14; D: TRBD2; J: TRBJ2-3; CDR3: CASSARLAGFLGTDTQYF
V: TRBV4-3; D: NA; J: TRBJ1-2; CDR3: CASSQGRDWYGYTF
V: TRBV10-3; D: TRBD1; J: TRBJ1-2; CDR3: CAISSGTATYDGYTF
V: TRBV4-3; D: TRBD1; J: TRBJ1-4; CDR3: CASSQDGTEEKLFF
V: TRBV7-2; D: NA; J: TRBJ2-5; CDR3: CASSLDGDTQETQYF
V: TRBV7-2; D: NA; J: TRBJ1-1; CDR3: CASSLDRAVAFF
V: TRBV5-6; D: NA; J: TRBJ2-5; CDR3: CASSWKILASHQETQYF
V: TRBV9; D: NA; J: TRBJ1-5; CDR3: CASSVGESDNQPQHF
V: TRBV4-1; D: NA; J: TRBJ2-7; CDR3: CVSSPAVGLGGPYEQYF
V: TRBV7-2; D: NA; J: TRBJ2-3; CDR3: CASRWSPGGTDTQYF
V: TRBV27; D: NA; J: TRBJ2-7; CDR3: CASSFAGLSAYEQYF
V: TRBV6-6; D: NA; J: TRBJ2-2; CDR3: CASCRVLNTGELFF
V: TRBV18; D: TRBD1; J: NA; CDR3: CASSPNRGRLSYEQYF
V: TRBV29-1; D: NA; J: TRBJ1-5; CDR3: CSVESDGFSNQPQHF
V: TRBV27; D: TRBD1; J: TRBJ1-6; CDR3: CASSLGIQGRQSPLHF
V: TRBV6-1; D: TRBD2; J: TRBJ2-2; CDR3: CASSSIGGAGGELFF
V: TRBV29-1; D: NA; J: TRBJ2-1; CDR3: CSVRQRLLDEQFF
V: TRBV11-2; D: NA; J: TRBJ2-1; CDR3: CASSLGWLNEQFF
V: TRBV6-5; D: NA; J: TRBJ2-2; CDR3: CASSSYTGELFF
V: TRBV6-1; D: TRBD1; J: NA; CDR3: CASSTGTGDYEQYF
V: TRBV27; D: NA; J: TRBJ2-7; CDR3: CASKVLQSGSGEQYF
V: TRBV5-6; D: TRBD2; J: NA; CDR3: CASSLVAGRGDSYEQYF
V: TRBV10-1; D: TRBD1; J: TRBJ2-1; CDR3: CASGTGDPWSSYNEQFF
V: TRBV27; D: TRBD2; J: TRBJ2-1; CDR3: CASSSFRLAGLLDNEQFF
V: TRBV5-4; D: TRBD1; J: TRBJ1-1; CDR3: CASSFFAGGMNTEAFF
V: TRBV7-2; D: TRBD1; J: TRBJ1-5; CDR3: CASSPDRAQPQHF
V: TRBV7-2; D: NA; J: TRBJ1-3; CDR3: CASSEQGGPGNTIYF
V: TRBV29-1; D: TRBD1; J: TRBJ2-1; CDR3: CSGGQGNNEQFF
V: TRBV9; D: NA; J: TRBJ1-5; CDR3: CASSVPPGIGDIFNQPQHF
V: TRBV18; D: NA; J: TRBJ1-4; CDR3: CASSLGQITNEKLFF
V: TRBV27; D: TRBD1; J: TRBJ1-2; CDR3: CASSLSDRGSYGYTF